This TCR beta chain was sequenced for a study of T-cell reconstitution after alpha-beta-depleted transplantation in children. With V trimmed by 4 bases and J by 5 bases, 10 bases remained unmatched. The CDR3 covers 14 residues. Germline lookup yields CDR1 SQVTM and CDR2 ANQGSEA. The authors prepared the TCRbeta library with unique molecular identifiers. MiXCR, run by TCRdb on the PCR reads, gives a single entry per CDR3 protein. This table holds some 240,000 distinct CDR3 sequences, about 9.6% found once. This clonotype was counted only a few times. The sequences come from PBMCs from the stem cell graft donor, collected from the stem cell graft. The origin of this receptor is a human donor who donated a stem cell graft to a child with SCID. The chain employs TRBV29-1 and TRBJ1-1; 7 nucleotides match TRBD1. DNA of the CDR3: TGCAGCGTTGCTGGGGGCAGGGGGAGTACTGAAGCTTTCTTT. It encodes CSVAGGRGSTEAFF.